The present T cell receptor (beta chain) was sequenced within a study of memory CD4+ T cells and cytomegalovirus serostatus. Per the germline V gene, CDR1 is SEHNR and CDR2 is FQNEAQ (reference sequence). Trimming left V 1 base short and J 0 bases short, with 15 bases between. This CDR3 comprises 17 residues. Study results and limitations: CD4+ memory repertoires contained about two fifths of the 164 reported CMV TCRbeta sequences.

Comment on this clone: The antigen remains undetermined.

The sort gate was single viable CD3+CD4+CD8-CD45RO+ cells for memory CD4+ T cells. Serostatus was set by detecting CMV pp150, pp28, p38, p52 IgG. After thawing, CD4+ T cells were positively selected. Repertoires were generated with immunoSEQ multiplex PCR, while TCRdb's copy carries only in-frame clones and drops some. The sample lists tens of thousands of clones, about 80% occurring once. The sequenced material came from memory CD4+ T cells from blood. The clonotype originates from an adult in good health and CMV-seronegative. The rearrangement joins TRBV7-9 to TRBJ1-1, with D perhaps TRBD1 (6 bases). The CDR3: CASSLGGTLFMNTEAFF. The CDR3 DNA reads as TGTGCCAGCAGCTTAGGAGGGACACTTTTTATGAACACTGAAGCTTTCTTT.